This T cell receptor (beta chain) was retrieved from a study of human T cells and chemical hapten exposure. Background on the study: In the approximately 24-week study, patients were dosed weekly with diphenylcyclopropenone on the scalp throughout.

The germline V gene has CDR1 SGDLS and CDR2 YYNGEE. The V gene lost 4 bases and the J gene lost 4 bases, with 7 bases spanning the gap. There are 12 residues in the CDR3. Time point specified: patch test 1, 2 weeks after DPC sensitization. Regarding treatment: therapeutic diphenylcyclopropenone sensitization with weekly scalp DPC. TCRdb independently ran MiXCR on the RACE reads; one entry per CDR3 protein. The sample lists approximately 70,000 distinct CDR3 sequences, around 9.8% occurring once. The sample was whole blood, taken in connection with sensitization to the hapten diphenylcyclopropenone (DPC). The gene calls are TRBV9 and TRBJ2-3; D gene unclear. This clonotype was sampled from a middle-aged woman with alopecia areata. Some clones in this sample may be carry-over from other donors' samples. The CDR3 DNA reads TGTGCCAGCAGCACACTCGCAGATACGCAGTATTTT. This codes for CASSTLADTQYF.